The clone carrying this T cell receptor (beta chain) appeared once. This table comes from immunoSEQ multiplex PCR, and its TCRdb copy is limited to in-frame clones, with some not included. The data show 250,000 to 300,000 clones, approximately 86% seen once. The data originate from a study of blood T cell repertoires in COVID-19. Categorization into cohorts depended on clinical history that participants reported. Germline lookup yields CDR1 SNHLY and CDR2 FYNNEI. V dropped 2 bases and J dropped 10 bases, with 17 bases sitting between them. The CDR3 contains 14 residues. Sequencing was carried out using PBMCs or T cells enriched from blood (not recorded which). The chain couples TRBV2 to TRBJ1-2; a possible D gene is TRBD1 (5 bases). The TCR was taken from a woman aged 25 to 39 who had recovered from COVID-19. CDR3 sequence (DNA): TGTGCCAGCAGTGAAATCAGGGTAGAGGCTGCCTACACCTTC. Translating gives CASSEIRVEAAYTF. The full variable domain, completed using reference TRBV2 and TRBJ1-2, is EPEVTQTPSHQVTQMGQEVILRCVPISNHLYFYWYRQILGQKVEFLVSFYNNEISEKSEIFDDQFSVERPDGSNFTLKIRSTKLEDSAMYFCASSEIRVEAAYTFGSGTRLTVV.